A single T cell receptor beta chain is shown here with its context. This CDR3 has 14 amino acids. V was pared by 5 bases and J by 2 bases, with 2 bases of the junction left unmatched. A single record per CDR3 protein comes from TCRdb applying MiXCR to the 5' RACE reads. The sample has 66,000 or so distinct CDR3 sequences; 10% to 12% are singletons. This sample is part of a study of early T cells in non-severe SARS-CoV-2 infection. Sequenced input: whole blood. This sequence originates from an adult who was a healthcare worker with PCR-confirmed SARS-CoV-2 infection or an uninfected control (not recorded which). V usage is TRBV12-3 or TRBV12-4 and J usage is TRBJ2-1; the match to TRBD1 covers 8 bases. Written as DNA, the CDR3 is TGTGCCAGCAGTGACAGGGGTACCTACAATGAGCAGTTCTTC. Translating it yields CASSDRGTYNEQFF.